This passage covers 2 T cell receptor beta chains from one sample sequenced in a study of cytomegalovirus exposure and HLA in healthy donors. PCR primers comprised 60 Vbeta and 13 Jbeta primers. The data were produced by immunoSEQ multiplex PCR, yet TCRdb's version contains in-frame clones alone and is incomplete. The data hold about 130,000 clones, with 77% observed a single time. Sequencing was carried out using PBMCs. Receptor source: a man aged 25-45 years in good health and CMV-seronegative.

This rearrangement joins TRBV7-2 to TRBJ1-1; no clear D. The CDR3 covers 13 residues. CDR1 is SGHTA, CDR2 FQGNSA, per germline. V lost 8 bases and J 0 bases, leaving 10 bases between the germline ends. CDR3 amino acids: CASFLPMNTEAFF. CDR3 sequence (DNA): TGTGCCAGCTTTCTGCCTATGAACACTGAAGCTTTCTTT.

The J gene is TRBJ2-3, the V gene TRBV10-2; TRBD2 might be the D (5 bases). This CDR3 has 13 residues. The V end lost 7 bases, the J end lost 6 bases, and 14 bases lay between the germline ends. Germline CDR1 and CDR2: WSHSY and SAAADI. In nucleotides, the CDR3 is TGCGCCAGCACCGGAGGAGCATCGGATACGCAGTATTTT. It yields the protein CASTGGASDTQYF.